The 27 T cell receptor beta chains below come from one sample, sequenced in a study of blood T cell repertoires in COVID-19. Sequenced by immunoSEQ multiplex PCR; TCRdb stores in-frame clones only, minus some. Here the sample spans 200,000 to 250,000 clones, approximately 90% being singletons. The specimen sequenced was peripheral blood. These receptors were obtained from a man aged 25 to 40 with acute or convalescent COVID-19.

The J gene is TRBJ2-7, the V gene TRBV7-9; TRBD2 matches 7 bases. Germline loops: CDR1 SEHNR, CDR2 FQNEAQ (reference sequence). Trimming cost V 5 bases and J 2 bases; bases outside gene matches: 12. The CDR3 is made up of 16 amino acids. CDR3: CASSPPLGGEPYEQYF. DNA of the CDR3: TGTGCCAGCAGCCCTCCCCTGGGGGGGGAGCCCTACGAGCAGTACTTC. Looking up the rest from reference TRBV7-9 and TRBJ2-7 gives the full variable domain: DTGVSQNPRHKITKRGQNVTFRCDPISEHNRLYWYRQTLGQGPEFLTYFQNEAQLEKSRLLSDRFSAERPKGSFSTLEIQRTEQGDSAMYLCASSPPLGGEPYEQYFGPGTRLTVT.

The rearrangement uses TRBV9 and TRBJ2-2; 7 bases are a match to TRBD1. Losses at the gene ends were 4 bases for V and 0 bases for J; bases not matched to a gene: 12. The CDR3 covers 18 residues. Germline CDR1 reads SGDLS; CDR2 reads YYNGEE. The CDR3 coding sequence is TGTGCCAGCAGCATCCCCCCCTGGACAGGATCGAACACCGGGGAGCTGTTTTTT. Translation gives CASSIPPWTGSNTGELFF.

In the case of this clone: The sample contains more than one DNA sequence encoding this CDR3. The chain uses TRBV3-1 (or the pseudogene TRBV3-2) and TRBJ1-2; D is undetermined. The CDR3 spans 14 residues. Germline lookup yields CDR1 LGHDT and CDR2 YNNKEL (reference sequence). Between the trimmed V and J ends, which lost 0 bases and 6 bases, there was a span of 11 bases. The CDR3 loop is CASSQDISGDGYTF. CDR3 DNA sequence: TGTGCCAGCAGCCAAGATATATCCGGTGATGGCTACACCTTC.

This chain connects TRBV27 to TRBJ2-1, with 10 bases aligning to TRBD2. Trimming took 5 bases from V and 6 from J; bases not matched to a gene: 13. In germline, CDR1 is MNHEY, CDR2 SMNVEV (reference sequence). The CDR3 extends over 17 amino acids. The CDR3 spells CASSLVQRAGGPNEQFF. The CDR3 DNA sequence: TGTGCCAGCAGTCTAGTCCAACGAGCGGGAGGGCCCAATGAGCAGTTCTTC.

This chain uses TRBV28 with TRBJ2-7; 8 nucleotides align to TRBD2. The CDR3 runs 14 residues. Germline V gene sequence: CDR1 MDHEN, CDR2 SYDVKM. The V gene end was trimmed by 6 bases and the J gene end by 7 bases; junction bases not matched to a gene: 11. CDR3 in amino acids: CASSPTAGGREQYF. The CDR3, as DNA: TGTGCCAGCAGCCCCACGGCGGGAGGACGTGAGCAGTACTTC.

The J gene is TRBJ2-2, the V gene TRBV7-9, with a tentative D call TRBD1 (6 bases). Trimming cost V 5 bases and J 5 bases, with 12 bases left between them. Germline CDR1 reads SEHNR; CDR2 reads FQNEAQ (reference sequence). The CDR3 extends over 14 amino acids. The CDR3 DNA reads as TGTGCCAGCAGCCCTACAGGGCTGACCGGGGAGCTGTTTTTT. Protein product: CASSPTGLTGELFF.

This chain joins TRBV7-3 and TRBJ2-3, with D tentatively TRBD1 (5 bases). Trimming pared 4 bases from V and 9 bases from J, leaving 11 bases between. This CDR3 contains 12 residues. Germline V gives CDR1 SGHTA, CDR2 FQGTGA. CDR3 loop: CASSSYQGTQYF. Here the CDR3 DNA reads TGTGCCAGCAGCTCCTACCAGGGAACGCAGTATTTT.

The chain couples TRBV4-2 to TRBJ2-2, with 11 bases identical to TRBD2. The CDR3 runs 17 residues. Germline values: CDR1 LGHNA, CDR2 YNFKEQ. The V gene end was trimmed by 3 bases and the J gene end by 3 bases; junction bases not matched to a gene: 6. The CDR3 sequence is CASSHTVAGGDTGELFF. For the CDR3, the DNA is TGTGCCAGCAGCCACACTGTAGCGGGAGGGGACACCGGGGAGCTGTTTTTT.

The chain has TRBV2 and TRBJ1-6; D is perhaps TRBD1 (5 bases). This CDR3 is built from 16 residues. In germline, CDR1 is SNHLY, CDR2 FYNNEI. Trimming took off 6 bases at V and 4 bases at J, with 16 bases between the two ends. The CDR3 loop is CASSERQTSYNSPLHF. The CDR3, as DNA: TGTGCCAGCAGCGAGAGACAGACGAGTTATAATTCACCCCTCCACTTT.

This chain links TRBV9 with TRBJ2-1, with a tentative D call TRBD1 (6 bases). With 0 bases removed from V and 1 base from J, the gap between germline ends came to 14 bases. There are 17 residues in the CDR3. Germline CDR1 SGDLS, CDR2 YYNGEE. CDR3 amino acids: CASSVGVGTLSYNEQFF. The CDR3, as DNA: TGTGCCAGCAGCGTAGGGGTAGGGACACTTTCCTACAATGAGCAGTTCTTC.

The V call is TRBV11-2, the J call TRBJ1-5; the D gene is possibly TRBD1 (6 bases). Germline assignment: CDR1 SGHAT and CDR2 FQNNGV. This CDR3 comprises 16 residues. V dropped 2 bases and J dropped 0 bases, with 11 bases sitting between them. DNA of the CDR3: TGTGCCAGCAGCTTACGGACAGATTATAGCAATCAGCCCCAGCATTTT. Translation gives CASSLRTDYSNQPQHF.

The chain uses TRBV7-6 and TRBJ2-2, with D unclear. The CDR3 loop spans 15 amino acids. Deletions cut 7 bases from V and 4 bases from J, with 16 bases between. Germline V gives CDR1 SGHVS, CDR2 FNYEAQ. In DNA form, the CDR3 reads TGTGCCAGCAAAGGAGTCAGAAATACCACCGGGGAGCTGTTTTTT. Translation gives CASKGVRNTTGELFF.

V and J are TRBV27 and TRBJ2-7; 7 bases align to TRBD1. Germline assignment: CDR1 MNHEY and CDR2 SMNVEV (reference sequence). V lost 7 bases to trimming and J lost 3 bases; unmatched junction nucleotides: 6. This CDR3 spans 13 amino acids. The CDR3 DNA reads TGTGCCAGCACCCGACAGGGAGTCTACGAGCAGTACTTC. It encodes CASTRQGVYEQYF.

The V and J genes are TRBV3-1 (or the pseudogene TRBV3-2) and TRBJ2-5; TRBD2 agrees at 14 bases. The junction had 4 bases not matched to a gene; V was cut back by 4 bases and J by 0 bases. The CDR3 extends over 17 amino acids. Looked up from germline, CDR1 is LGHDT and CDR2 is YNNKEL (reference sequence). The CDR3 is CASSPGTSGGYQETQYF. CDR3 DNA sequence: TGTGCCAGCAGCCCCGGGACTAGCGGGGGTTACCAAGAGACCCAGTACTTC.

CDR3 bases: TGTGCCAGCAGCAACCAGGGGGCTGGTGAAGCTTTCTTT. Protein product: CASSNQGAGEAFF. The J gene is TRBJ1-1, the V gene TRBV2; 8 bases are shared with TRBD1. V shed 6 bases and J 7 bases; nucleotides not matched to a gene: 7. This CDR3 has 13 residues. Germline CDR1 reads SNHLY; CDR2 reads FYNNEI.

The rearrangement joins TRBV7-9 to TRBJ2-2, with TRBD2 matching 13 bases. V was pared by 4 bases and J by 3 bases, with 5 bases of the junction left unmatched. The CDR3 is 17 residues long. Germline V gene data show CDR1 as SEHNR and CDR2 as FQNEAQ (reference sequence). The CDR3 here is CASSWTSGGGYTGELFF. The DNA of the CDR3 is TGTGCCAGCAGCTGGACTAGCGGGGGAGGTTACACCGGGGAGCTGTTTTTT.

The chain couples TRBV15 to TRBJ2-7, with D possibly matching TRBD1 (6 bases). The germline gives CDR1 LNHNV, CDR2 YYDKDF (reference sequence). V lost 3 bases and J 3 bases, leaving 15 bases between the germline ends. This CDR3 is 15 amino acids long. The chain's CDR3 is CATSSAPGHNYEQYF. The CDR3 DNA reads as TGTGCCACCAGCAGTGCACCGGGACACAACTACGAGCAGTACTTC.

This chain joins TRBV5-5 and TRBJ2-7, with TRBD1 matching 11 bases. Losses at the gene ends were 4 bases for V and 4 bases for J; bases not matched to a gene: 4. Germline V gene lookup returns CDR1 SGHKS and CDR2 YYEKEE (reference sequence). CDR3 length: 14 amino acids. CDR3 DNA: TGTGCCAGCAGCGGCGGGGACAGGGGGTACGAGCAGTACTTC. It specifies CASSGGDRGYEQYF.

This chain connects TRBV2 to TRBJ2-5; perhaps TRBD2 as D (6 bases). Trimming pared 6 bases from V and 1 base from J, leaving 9 bases between. Germline V gene lookup returns CDR1 SNHLY and CDR2 FYNNEI. The CDR3 is 13 residues long. This chain's CDR3 is CASSGDFQETQYF. Here the CDR3 DNA reads TGTGCCAGCAGCGGGGACTTCCAAGAGACCCAGTACTTC.

The chain carries TRBV28 and TRBJ1-5; tentatively, D is TRBD1 (6 bases). V shed 4 bases and J shed 4 bases, with 23 bases lying between them. The germline V gene encodes CDR1 MDHEN and CDR2 SYDVKM. This CDR3 region has 18 residues. Here the CDR3 reads CASSSTFPGEGGNQPQHF. The CDR3 DNA reads TGTGCCAGCAGTTCAACTTTCCCTGGGGAGGGGGGGAATCAGCCCCAGCATTTT.

The count of this clone is one. The chain recombines TRBV11-3 with TRBJ2-5, with 8 nucleotides matching TRBD2. CDR3 length: 15 residues. Trimming at V came to 5 bases and at J to 2 bases, leaving 7 bases not matched to a gene. Germline lookup yields CDR1 SGHNT and CDR2 YENEEA. The CDR3 loop reads CASSPGGTSQETQYF. The CDR3 DNA follows: TGTGCCAGCAGCCCGGGGGGGACTAGTCAAGAGACCCAGTACTTC.

The chain combines TRBV11-3 with TRBJ2-1; 11 bases agree with TRBD2. Germline CDR1 is SGHNT and CDR2 is YENEEA. The CDR3 runs 15 residues. V gave up 5 bases and J gave up 6 bases; unmatched junction bases: 6. The CDR3 region is CASSPRLAGTNEQFF. The CDR3 DNA sequence: TGTGCCAGCAGCCCTCGACTAGCGGGGACCAATGAGCAGTTCTTC. The full variable domain, its missing parts supplied by reference TRBV11-3 and TRBJ2-1, is EAGVVQSPRYKIIEKKQPVAFWCNPISGHNTLYWYLQNLGQGPELLIRYENEEAVDDSQLPKDRFSAERLKGVDSTLKIQPAELGDSAVYLCASSPRLAGTNEQFFGPGTRLTVL.

The chain couples TRBV3-1 (or the pseudogene TRBV3-2) to TRBJ2-7; D might be TRBD2 (5 bases). CDR1 LGHDT and CDR2 YNNKEL come from the germline V gene (reference sequence). This CDR3 has 16 amino acids. Trimming left V 0 bases short and J 0 bases short, with 12 bases between. Here the CDR3 DNA reads TGTGCCAGCAGCCAAGATCGGGGTCCAGCCTCCTACGAGCAGTACTTC. Translating it yields CASSQDRGPASYEQYF.

The chain uses TRBV6-6 and TRBJ1-6; D perhaps matches TRBD1 (5 bases). Trimming cost V 8 bases and J 7 bases, with 15 bases left between them. Germline V gene data show CDR1 as MNHNY and CDR2 as SVGAGI (reference sequence). CDR3 length: 14 amino acids. The DNA of the CDR3 is TGTGCCAGCTCTAACCCAGGGAAAAATTCACCCCTCCACTTT. It yields the protein CASSNPGKNSPLHF.

The chain joins TRBV6-2 or TRBV6-3 to TRBJ1-2, with 9 bases matching TRBD1. This CDR3 has 15 amino acids. The germline V gene has CDR1 MNHEY and CDR2 SVGEGT. With V trimmed by 2 bases and J by 6 bases, 7 bases remained unmatched. CDR3 nucleotides: TGTGCCAGCAGTTACCGGGACAGGGACAGCCATGGCTACACCTTC. Its translation: CASSYRDRDSHGYTF.

The chain carries TRBV9 and TRBJ2-5, with D uncertain. This CDR3 is 14 amino acids long. V was trimmed by 4 bases and J by 5 bases, leaving 15 bases between them. Germline V gene data show CDR1 as SGDLS and CDR2 as YYNGEE. DNA for the CDR3: TGTGCCAGCAGCCCACCCTCCCCGCGGGAGACCCAGTACTTC. Translating gives CASSPPSPRETQYF.

The chain combines TRBV11-1 with TRBJ2-1; 12 nucleotides line up with TRBD2. V was clipped by 5 bases and J by 4 bases; unmatched bases: 6. The CDR3 is made up of 16 amino acids. CDR1 and CDR2 (germline): SGHAT, FQDESV (reference sequence). The CDR3 sequence: CASSRGGLAGYNEQFF. CDR3 DNA: TGTGCCAGCAGCCGAGGAGGACTAGCGGGATACAATGAGCAGTTCTTC.